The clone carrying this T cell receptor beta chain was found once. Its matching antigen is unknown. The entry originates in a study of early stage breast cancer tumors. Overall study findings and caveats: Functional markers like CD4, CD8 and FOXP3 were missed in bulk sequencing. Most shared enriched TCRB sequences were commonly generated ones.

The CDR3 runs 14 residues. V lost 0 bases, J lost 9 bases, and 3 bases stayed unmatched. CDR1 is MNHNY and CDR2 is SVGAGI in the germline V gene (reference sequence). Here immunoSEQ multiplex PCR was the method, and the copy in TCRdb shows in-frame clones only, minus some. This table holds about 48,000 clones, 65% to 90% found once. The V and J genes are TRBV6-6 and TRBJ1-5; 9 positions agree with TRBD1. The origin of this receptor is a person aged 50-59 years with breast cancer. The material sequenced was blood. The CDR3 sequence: CASSYSRTGVPQHF. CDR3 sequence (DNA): TGTGCCAGCAGTTACTCAAGGACAGGGGTGCCCCAGCATTTT.